This passage covers 24 T cell receptor beta chains from one sample sequenced in a study of blood T cell repertoires in COVID-19. Repertoires were generated with immunoSEQ multiplex PCR, while TCRdb's copy carries only in-frame clones and drops some. The table shows approximately 200,000 clones, with 80% occurring only once. The material sequenced was peripheral blood. Source of these receptors: a human donor in a cohort sampled during active COVID-19.

The genes are TRBV28 and TRBJ1-6, with D possibly TRBD1 on 5 matching bases. Between the trimmed V and J ends, which lost 3 bases and 5 bases, there was a span of 8 bases. Germline assignment: CDR1 MDHEN and CDR2 SYDVKM. The CDR3 has 14 amino acids. CDR3 amino acids: CASSLGGNNSPLHF. DNA for the CDR3: TGTGCCAGCAGTTTGGGGGGGAATAATTCACCCCTCCACTTT.

The rearrangement uses TRBV5-1 and TRBJ2-1, with 10 positions matching TRBD2. Unmatched junction bases numbered 1, after V lost 1 base and J lost 3 bases. The CDR3 covers 15 residues. Looked up from germline, CDR1 is SGHRS and CDR2 is YFSETQ. The CDR3 coding sequence is TGCGCCAGCAGCTTGACTAGCGGGGTCTACAATGAGCAGTTCTTC. This sequence encodes CASSLTSGVYNEQFF.

This clone is a singleton in its sample. The rearrangement links TRBV3-1 (or the pseudogene TRBV3-2) to TRBJ2-7; D is perhaps TRBD1 (5 bases). V shed 1 base and J shed 1 base, with 11 bases lying between them. Germline V gene data show CDR1 as LGHDT and CDR2 as YNNKEL (reference sequence). The CDR3 loop spans 15 amino acids. The CDR3 region has the DNA TGTGCCAGCAGCCAAGCTTGGGGCGTATCCTACGAGCAGTACTTC. Its translation is CASSQAWGVSYEQYF.

This chain connects TRBV27 to TRBJ1-4; 8 nucleotides agree with TRBD1. The junction had 5 bases not matched to a gene; V was cut back by 3 bases and J by 8 bases. Germline V gene sequence: CDR1 MNHEY, CDR2 SMNVEV (reference sequence). The CDR3 contains 14 residues. Here the CDR3 DNA reads TGTGCCAGCAGTTTCCGGGACAGGAGGGAAAAACTGTTTTTT. Translating gives CASSFRDRREKLFF.

The rearrangement joins TRBV10-3 to TRBJ1-2; 7 bases agree with TRBD1. Germline-derived CDR1 and CDR2 are ENHRY and SYGVKD. This CDR3 contains 12 residues. V was clipped by 10 bases and J by 4 bases; unmatched bases: 6. The DNA of the CDR3 is TGTGCCACTGGGTCAGGGGGCTATGGCTACACCTTC. Translation: CATGSGGYGYTF.

The chain employs TRBV28 and TRBJ1-1; 9 bases align to TRBD1. Germline V gives CDR1 MDHEN, CDR2 SYDVKM. This CDR3 region has 18 residues. V was clipped by 5 bases and J by 2 bases; unmatched bases: 15. In DNA, the CDR3 is TGTGCCAGCAGTCCTTTAACAGGGGGCGTTGTTGGAAACACTGAAGCTTTCTTT. It specifies CASSPLTGGVVGNTEAFF.

The rearrangement joins TRBV5-1 to TRBJ2-7; D is possibly TRBD2 (6 bases). The germline V gene has CDR1 SGHRS and CDR2 YFSETQ. The CDR3 is made up of 13 amino acids. For the CDR3, the DNA is TGCCCTCTCTGGAGGGCAGTATCCTACGAGCAGTACTTC. This codes for CPLWRAVSYEQYF.

The V call is TRBV28, the J call TRBJ2-7, with a tentative D call TRBD1 (5 bases). This CDR3 is built from 14 residues. Germline values: CDR1 MDHEN, CDR2 SYDVKM. V dropped 1 base and J dropped 2 bases, with 9 bases sitting between them. The chain's CDR3 is CASSLYGRAYEQYF. CDR3 in DNA: TGTGCCAGCAGTTTATATGGCAGGGCCTACGAGCAGTACTTC.

V usage is TRBV24-1 and J usage is TRBJ2-3; TRBD2 matches 7 bases. The J segment lost 4 bases and the V segment lost 6 bases, leaving 9 bases of the junction unmatched. The CDR3 consists of 15 residues. Germline values: CDR1 KGHDR, CDR2 SFDVKD. The CDR3 is CATSKWEGGSDTQYF. The CDR3 nucleotides are TGTGCCACCAGTAAATGGGAGGGTGGGTCAGATACGCAGTATTTT.

V gene TRBV5-3 combines with J gene TRBJ1-5; D perhaps matches TRBD1 (6 bases). TRBV5-3 is reported as an ORF; its role is uncertain. The CDR3 spans 15 residues. V was clipped by 10 bases and J by 3 bases, with 20 bases between them. CDR3 protein: CAGNRVEIDNQPQHF. CDR3 DNA sequence: TGTGCCGGTAACAGGGTTGAGATAGACAATCAGCCCCAGCATTTT.

The V call is TRBV5-1, the J call TRBJ2-7; D gene ambiguous. Germline CDR1 is SGHRS and CDR2 is YFSETQ. Trimming shortened V by 1 base and J by 6 bases, and 8 bases separated the two germline ends. The CDR3 sequence is 12 residues long. The CDR3 sequence: CASSLNSGEQYF. In DNA, the CDR3 is TGCGCCAGCAGCTTGAATTCCGGCGAGCAGTACTTC.

V usage is TRBV7-6 and J usage is TRBJ1-2; D possibly corresponds to TRBD1 (6 bases). The CDR3 contains 14 residues. The V and J ends lost 2 bases and 6 bases respectively, with 13 bases between them. Germline V gives CDR1 SGHVS, CDR2 FNYEAQ. CDR3 DNA: TGTGCCAGCAGCTTACAGGGGCTGGGAGATGGCTACACCTTC. Its protein is CASSLQGLGDGYTF.

The chain recombines TRBV10-3 with TRBJ2-3, with TRBD2 matching 13 bases. The CDR3 extends over 16 amino acids. V shed 6 bases and J 2 bases; nucleotides not matched to a gene: 5. Germline CDR1 is ENHRY and CDR2 is SYGVKD. The CDR3 reads CAIRPGLAGPTDTQYF. The CDR3 DNA reads TGTGCCATCAGGCCGGGACTAGCGGGACCCACAGATACGCAGTATTTT.

The V gene is TRBV18, the J gene TRBJ2-7; D gene ambiguous. The V gene lost 0 bases and the J gene lost 5 bases, with 8 bases spanning the gap. The CDR3 totals 13 residues. CDR1 and CDR2 from the germline V gene are KGHSH and LQKENI. Here the CDR3 reads CASSPPVRNEQYF. The DNA of the CDR3 is TGTGCCAGCTCACCACCGGTCAGAAACGAGCAGTACTTC.

The sample holds a few counts of this clone. The V gene is TRBV7-8, the J gene TRBJ2-7; 9 bases line up with TRBD2. CDR1 SGHVS and CDR2 FQNEAQ come from the germline V gene. The ends lost 1 base at V and 3 bases at J; junction bases unmatched: 1. CDR3 length: 14 residues. The CDR3 DNA reads TGTGCCAGCAGCTTAGGCGGGAGGGTCTACGAGCAGTACTTC. As protein: CASSLGGRVYEQYF.

The CDR3 DNA reads TGTGCCACCAGACGCCCGGGAGAGGGGAACACTGAAGCTTTCTTT. Translating it yields CATRRPGEGNTEAFF. J is TRBJ1-1 and V is TRBV28; D uncertain. The CDR3 length is 15 residues. V was pared by 10 bases and J by 1 base, with 19 bases between. CDR1 and CDR2 (germline): MDHEN, SYDVKM.

This rearrangement joins TRBV28 to TRBJ1-2; D might be TRBD1 (6 bases). Germline assignment: CDR1 MDHEN and CDR2 SYDVKM. V lost 3 bases and J 12 bases, leaving 17 bases between the germline ends. The CDR3 has 13 residues. The CDR3 region has the DNA TGTGCCAGCAGTTTGGCAGGGGCGAATTTCCACACCTTC. Residues: CASSLAGANFHTF.

J is TRBJ2-5 and V is TRBV30; 8 bases fit TRBD2. The V gene's germline CDR1 is GTSNPN and CDR2 SVGIG (reference sequence). The CDR3 is made up of 13 amino acids. With 3 bases clipped from V and 2 bases from J, the junction kept 2 bases outside the gene matches. The CDR3 DNA sequence: TGTGCCTGGAGCGGGAGGGGGCAAGAGACCCAGTACTTC. Amino acid sequence: CAWSGRGQETQYF.

The chain combines TRBV24-1 with TRBJ2-5, with TRBD2 matching over 11 bases. The V gene's germline CDR1 is KGHDR and CDR2 SFDVKD. The CDR3 has 18 residues. The ends lost 1 base at V and 1 base at J; junction bases unmatched: 7. The CDR3 loop is CATSDLRETSGIQETQYF. CDR3 nucleotides: TGTGCCACCAGTGATTTACGTGAGACTAGCGGGATCCAAGAGACCCAGTACTTC.

V is TRBV4-1 and J is TRBJ1-1; D perhaps matches TRBD1 (5 bases). V gave up 4 bases and J gave up 0 bases, with 21 bases separating them. The CDR3 has 18 amino acids. Germline loops: CDR1 MGHRA, CDR2 YSYEKL. In nucleotides, the CDR3 is TGCGCCAGCAGCCGGACACGAGGGACTGCTATCATGAACACTGAAGCTTTCTTT. This sequence encodes CASSRTRGTAIMNTEAFF.

The genes are TRBV27 and TRBJ1-1; D might be TRBD1 (6 bases). Germline CDR1 reads MNHEY; CDR2 reads SMNVEV (reference sequence). Trimming took 3 bases from V and 7 from J, leaving 12 bases between them. The CDR3 totals 13 residues. CDR3 loop: CASSLRGPFEAFF. CDR3 bases: TGTGCCAGCAGTTTGCGGGGGCCCTTTGAAGCTTTCTTT.

The chain couples TRBV6-6 to TRBJ2-3, with 7 bases matching TRBD2. The CDR3 consists of 14 residues. The germline V gene encodes CDR1 MNHNY and CDR2 SVGAGI (reference sequence). V was clipped by 5 bases and J by 2 bases; unmatched bases: 4. CDR3 bases: TGTGCCAGCAGTGGGGGACTACTCACAGATACGCAGTATTTT. Its translation: CASSGGLLTDTQYF.

This clone was seen a single time. The chain links TRBV7-8 to TRBJ1-5; the D gene is possibly TRBD1 (6 bases). Trimming removed 6 bases at V and 7 bases at J, with 22 bases between. Germline V gives CDR1 SGHVS, CDR2 FQNEAQ. The CDR3 is made up of 16 amino acids. The CDR3 DNA sequence: TGTGCCAGCAGTCTAGGGGGGGGCCCTCCAGGGCAGCCCCAGCATTTT. Amino acid sequence: CASSLGGGPPGQPQHF.

V and J are TRBV5-1 and TRBJ2-4; a possible D gene is TRBD1 (5 bases). The CDR3 has 23 residues. V lost 1 base and J 0 bases, leaving 32 bases between the germline ends. CDR1 is SGHRS and CDR2 is YFSETQ in the germline V gene. The CDR3 DNA follows: TGCGCCAGCAGCTTGTTTGGGGTCACTGGCCTGACAGTTGTTCCTCTAGCCAAAAACATTCAGTACTTC. It codes for CASSLFGVTGLTVVPLAKNIQYF.